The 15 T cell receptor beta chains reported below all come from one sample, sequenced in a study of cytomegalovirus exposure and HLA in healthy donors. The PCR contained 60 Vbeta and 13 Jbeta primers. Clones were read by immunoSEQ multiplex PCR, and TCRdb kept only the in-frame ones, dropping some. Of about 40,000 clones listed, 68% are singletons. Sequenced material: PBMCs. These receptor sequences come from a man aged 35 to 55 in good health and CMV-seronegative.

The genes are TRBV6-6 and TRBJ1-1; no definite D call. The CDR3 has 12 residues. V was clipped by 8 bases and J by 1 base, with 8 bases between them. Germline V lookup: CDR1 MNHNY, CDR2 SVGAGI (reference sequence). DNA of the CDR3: TGTGCCAGCCGACACCAGAACACTGAAGCTTTCTTT. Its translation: CASRHQNTEAFF.

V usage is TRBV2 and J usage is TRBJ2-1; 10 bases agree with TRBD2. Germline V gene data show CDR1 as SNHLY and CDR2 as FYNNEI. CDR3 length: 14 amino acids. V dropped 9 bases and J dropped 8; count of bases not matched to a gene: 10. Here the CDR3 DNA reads TGTGCCAGTGACTTAGGGACTAGCGCACATGAGCAGTTCTTC. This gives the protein CASDLGTSAHEQFF.

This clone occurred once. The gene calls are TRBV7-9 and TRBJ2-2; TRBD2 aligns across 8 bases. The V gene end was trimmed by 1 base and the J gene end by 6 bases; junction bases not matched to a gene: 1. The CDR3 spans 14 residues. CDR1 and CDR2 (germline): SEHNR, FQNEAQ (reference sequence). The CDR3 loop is CASSLDSGAGELFF. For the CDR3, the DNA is TGTGCCAGCAGCTTAGATAGCGGGGCCGGGGAGCTGTTTTTT.

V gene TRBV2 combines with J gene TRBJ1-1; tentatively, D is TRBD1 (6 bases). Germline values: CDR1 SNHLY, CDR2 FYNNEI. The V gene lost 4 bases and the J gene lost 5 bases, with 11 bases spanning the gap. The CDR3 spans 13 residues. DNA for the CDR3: TGTGCCAGCAGTGTACAGGGACTAACTGAAGCTTTCTTT. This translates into CASSVQGLTEAFF.

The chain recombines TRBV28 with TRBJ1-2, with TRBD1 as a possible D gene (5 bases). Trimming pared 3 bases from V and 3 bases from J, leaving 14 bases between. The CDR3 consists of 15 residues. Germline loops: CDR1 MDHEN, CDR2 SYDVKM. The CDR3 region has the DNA TGTGCCAGCAGTTTTTCCAGCGGAGGGGACTATGGCTACACCTTC. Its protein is CASSFSSGGDYGYTF.

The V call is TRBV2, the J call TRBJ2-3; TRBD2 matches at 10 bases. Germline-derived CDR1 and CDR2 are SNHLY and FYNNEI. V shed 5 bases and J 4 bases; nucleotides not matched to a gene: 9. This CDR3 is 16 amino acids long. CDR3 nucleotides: TGTGCCAGCAGTTCCCCAGCGGGGGGGCTCGCAGATACGCAGTATTTT. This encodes CASSSPAGGLADTQYF.

The CDR3 region is CASSEWDRDEKLFF. The CDR3 coding sequence is TGTGCCAGCAGTGAATGGGACAGGGACGAAAAACTGTTTTTT. The J gene is TRBJ1-4, the V gene TRBV2; 9 nucleotides match TRBD1. The V gene's germline CDR1 is SNHLY and CDR2 FYNNEI. V dropped 2 bases and J dropped 8; count of bases not matched to a gene: 3. The CDR3 is made up of 14 amino acids.

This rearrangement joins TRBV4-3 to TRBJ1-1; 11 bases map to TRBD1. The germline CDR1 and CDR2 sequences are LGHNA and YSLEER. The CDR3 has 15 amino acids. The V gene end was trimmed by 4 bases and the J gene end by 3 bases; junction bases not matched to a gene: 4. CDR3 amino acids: CASSPGTGGDTEAFF. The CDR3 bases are TGCGCCAGCAGCCCGGGGACAGGGGGGGACACTGAAGCTTTCTTT.

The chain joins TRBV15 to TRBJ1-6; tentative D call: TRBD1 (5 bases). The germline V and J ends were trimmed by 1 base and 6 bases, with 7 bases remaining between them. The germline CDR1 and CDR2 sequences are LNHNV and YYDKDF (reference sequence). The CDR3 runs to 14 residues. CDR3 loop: CATSRGTSNSPLHF. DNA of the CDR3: TGTGCCACCAGCAGAGGGACAAGTAATTCACCCCTCCACTTT.

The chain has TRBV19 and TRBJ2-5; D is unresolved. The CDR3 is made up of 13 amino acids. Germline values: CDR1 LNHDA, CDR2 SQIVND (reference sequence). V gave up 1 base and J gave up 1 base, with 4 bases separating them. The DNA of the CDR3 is TGTGCCAGTAGTATAGGTATCCAAGAGACCCAGTACTTC. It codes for CASSIGIQETQYF. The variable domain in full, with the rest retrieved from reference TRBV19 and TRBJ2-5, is DGGITQSPKYLFRKEGQNVTLSCEQNLNHDAMYWYRQDPGQGLRLIYYSQIVNDFQKGDIAEGYSVSREKKESFPLTVTSAQKNPTAFYLCASSIGIQETQYFGPGTRLLVL.

The DNA for the CDR3 is TGCGCCAGCAGCCGGGGCGGGGACGAGCAGTACTTC. This gives the protein CASSRGGDEQYF. This chain uses TRBV5-1 with TRBJ2-7, with a tentative D call TRBD2 (6 bases). Germline values: CDR1 SGHRS, CDR2 YFSETQ. This CDR3 spans 12 amino acids. Trimming took 4 bases from V and 5 from J, leaving 10 bases between them.

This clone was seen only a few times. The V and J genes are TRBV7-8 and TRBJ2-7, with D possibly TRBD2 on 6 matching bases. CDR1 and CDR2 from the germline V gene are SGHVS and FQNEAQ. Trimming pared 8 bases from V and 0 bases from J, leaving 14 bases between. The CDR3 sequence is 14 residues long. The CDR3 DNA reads TGTGCCAGCCTAGGAGGGGTGGGCTCCTACGAGCAGTACTTC. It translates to CASLGGVGSYEQYF.

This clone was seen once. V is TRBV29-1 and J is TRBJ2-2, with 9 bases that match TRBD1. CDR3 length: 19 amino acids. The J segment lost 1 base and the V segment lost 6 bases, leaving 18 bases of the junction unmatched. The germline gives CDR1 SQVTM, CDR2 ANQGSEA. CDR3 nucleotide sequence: TGCAGCGTCCTGACACTATGGAGCCGGGGACAGGGGAACACCGGGGAGCTGTTTTTT. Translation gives CSVLTLWSRGQGNTGELFF.

DNA of the CDR3: TGTGCCAGCAAGGGGGCCGCCAGCACAGATACGCAGTATTTT. Translated, it gives CASKGAASTDTQYF. V and J are TRBV9 and TRBJ2-3; 7 nucleotides match TRBD1. The V gene's germline CDR1 is SGDLS and CDR2 YYNGEE. The J segment lost 0 bases and the V segment lost 6 bases, leaving 4 bases of the junction unmatched. The CDR3 covers 14 residues. Full variable domain (outside the CDR3, taken from reference TRBV9 and TRBJ2-3): DSGVTQTPKHLITATGQRVTLRCSPRSGDLSVYWYQQSLDQGLQFLIQYYNGEERAKGNILERFSAQQFPDLHSELNLSSLELGDSALYFCASKGAASTDTQYFGPGTRLTVL.

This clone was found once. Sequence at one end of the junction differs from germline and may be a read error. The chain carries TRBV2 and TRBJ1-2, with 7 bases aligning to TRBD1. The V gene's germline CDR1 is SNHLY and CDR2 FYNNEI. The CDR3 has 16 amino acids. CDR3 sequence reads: CASSQAGTAANYGYTF. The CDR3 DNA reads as TGTGCCAGCAGTCAAGCCGGGACAGCAGCTAACTATGGCTACACCTTC. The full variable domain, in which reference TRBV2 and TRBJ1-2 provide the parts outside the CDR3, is EPEVTQTPSHQVTQMGQEVILRCVPISNHLYFYWYRQILGQKVEFLVSFYNNEISEKSEIFDDQFSVERPDGSNFTLKIRSTKLEDSAMYFCASSQAGTAANYGYTFGSGTRLTVV.